A selection of T cell receptor beta chains follows, all from one sample in a study of cytomegalovirus exposure and HLA in healthy donors. Repertoires were generated with immunoSEQ multiplex PCR, while TCRdb's copy carries only in-frame clones and drops some. The sample holds hundreds of thousands of clones, roughly 78% seen once. Sequencing used PBMCs. The origin of the receptors is a boy under 18 in good health and CMV-seronegative. Each CDR3 is given with its conserved first and last residue. The order of the fields is clone size, D gene, J gene, V gene, CDR3 DNA, CDR3 protein. A D gene is named only where the DNA matches it firmly. The size of a clone is reported for some rows only, either as once, few or many, or as a class for expanded clones.

once . TRBJ1-2 TRBV9 TGTGCCAGCAGCGTAGAGCAGGGATATGGCTACACCTTC CASSVEQGYGYTF
. . TRBJ1-1 TRBV9 TGTGCCAGCAGCTTTGGAGGGGCCGCGAACACTGAAGCTTTCTTT CASSFGGAANTEAFF
. . TRBJ2-7 TRBV14 TGTGCCAGCAGCCAAGACCCTGCAGGGGATGGCTACGAGCAGTACTTC CASSQDPAGDGYEQYF
. TRBD2 TRBJ2-5 TRBV19 TGTGCCAGTACCGGACTAGCGGGGAAAGAGACCCAGTACTTC CASTGLAGKETQYF
. . TRBJ1-2 TRBV4-1 TGCGCCAGCAGCTCTTACAGTGGGTCTCCCTATGGCTACACCTTC CASSSYSGSPYGYTF
once TRBD2 TRBJ2-1 TRBV5-1 TGCGCCAGCAGCAATGGACTAGCGGGAATCTACAATGAGCAGTTCTTC CASSNGLAGIYNEQFF
. TRBD1 TRBJ2-2 TRBV10-1 TGCGCCAGCAGCCCGGGACAGGTGGCCGGGGAGCTGTTTTTT CASSPGQVAGELFF
. TRBD2 TRBJ2-5 TRBV11-2 TGTGCCAGCAGCATCTACGGGGGGGTCGGGGAGACCCAGTACTTC CASSIYGGVGETQYF
. . TRBJ2-1 TRBV5-1 TGCGCCAGCAAGTTCAGGGGAAGCACCTACAATGAGCAGTTCTTC CASKFRGSTYNEQFF
. . TRBJ2-1 TRBV6-5 TGTGCCAGCAGCCGACAGCCTTGGGCTGAGCAGTTCTTC CASSRQPWAEQFF
. . TRBJ1-4 TRBV10-3 TGTGCCATCAGTGAGTCAGGGGGAGAGGAAAAACTGTTTTTT CAISESGGEEKLFF
. TRBD1 TRBJ2-1 TRBV14 TGTGCCAGCAGCCAAGGACAGGGGAATGAGCAGTTCTTC CASSQGQGNEQFF
. . TRBJ1-1 TRBV19 TGTGCCAGTAGTATAGCAGTGAACACTGAAGCTTTCTTT CASSIAVNTEAFF
. . TRBJ1-2 TRBV9 TGTGCCAGCAGCCCGAGACGCAGGGATGACTATGGCTACACCTTC CASSPRRRDDYGYTF
. . TRBJ1-3 TRBV11-2 TGTGCCAGCAGCTTAGCCCCCTTGCGACAAGGAGGAAACACCATATATTTT CASSLAPLRQGGNTIYF
few TRBD2 TRBJ2-7 TRBV14 TGTGCCAGCAGCCAAGGTGATAGCGGGAGGGCCTACGAGCAGTACTTC CASSQGDSGRAYEQYF
. TRBD1 TRBJ2-1 TRBV27 TGTGCCAGCAGTCGTGGACAGGGGGCCTACAATGAGCAGTTCTTC CASSRGQGAYNEQFF
. . TRBJ1-2 TRBV18 TGTGCCAGCTCACCACCGAGCCTGATTAACTATGGCTACACCTTC CASSPPSLINYGYTF
. . TRBJ2-1 TRBV10-2 TGCGCCAGCAGTGAGTCAGCGGGCGCGGAGCGGAATGAGCAGTTCTTC CASSESAGAERNEQFF
. TRBD1 TRBJ2-5 TRBV11-3 TGTGCCAGCAGCCCAAGGGACAGGGCGGAGACCCAGTACTTC CASSPRDRAETQYF
. . TRBJ2-2 TRBV5-4 TGTGCCAGCAGGAGACTCCCGCCTTGGAACACCGGGGAGCTGTTTTTT CASRRLPPWNTGELFF
. . TRBJ2-2 TRBV5-4 TGTGCCAGCAGCCCCCTGACAGGCTCGAACACCGGGGAGCTGTTTTTT CASSPLTGSNTGELFF
once . TRBJ1-2 TRBV10-3 TGTGCCATCAGTCTAACAGGTCACTATGGCTACACCTTC CAISLTGHYGYTF
. TRBD1 TRBJ1-2 TRBV5-1 TGCGCCAGCAGCTTGAGAGGGACAGGGGTCTTCACGACCTTC CASSLRGTGVFTTF
. TRBD1 TRBJ1-2 TRBV9 TGTGCCAGCAGCGTAGCATCGACAGGGCGGGGAGGTGGCTACACCTTC CASSVASTGRGGGYTF
few TRBD2 TRBJ2-1 TRBV7-9 TGTGCCACCCGGCTATGGCTAGCGGGGTACAATGAGCAGTTCTTC CATRLWLAGYNEQFF
few TRBD1 TRBJ1-1 TRBV11-3 TGTGCCAGCAGTCACTTAAGAACAGGGGGCGTCGGCACTGAAGCTTTCTTT CASSHLRTGGVGTEAFF
. . TRBJ1-1 TRBV7-2 TGTGCCAGCAGGGCGGAGCACACTGAAGCTTTCTTT CASRAEHTEAFF
. TRBD1 TRBJ1-3 TRBV7-2 TGTGCCAGCAGCAGGGACAGGGGGGAGTCTGGAAACACCATATATTTT CASSRDRGESGNTIYF
once . TRBJ1-1 TRBV13 TGTGCCAGCAGCTTACAGGGGAACGCTGAAGCTTTCTTT CASSLQGNAEAFF
. . TRBJ2-6 TRBV7-8 TGTGCCAGCAGCTTCCCCGAGGGGGCTGGGGCCAACGTCCTGACTTTC CASSFPEGAGANVLTF
. TRBD1 TRBJ2-5 TRBV15 TGTGCCACCAGCCGGGACAGGGGGTCGGTAGAGACCCAGTACTTC CATSRDRGSVETQYF
. TRBD1 TRBJ1-6 TRBV19 TGTGCCAGTAGTCCCCGGGGGCCCGACAGGGGGAATTCACCCCTCCACTTT CASSPRGPDRGNSPLHF
. . TRBJ2-1 TRBV10-3 TGTGCCATCAGTGAGATGGCGAGAACTATGAACAATGAGCAGTTCTTC CAISEMARTMNNEQFF
few TRBD1 TRBJ2-7 TRBV5-1 TGCGCCAGCAGCTTGGGAGGGGCAGGGGGCTCCTACGAGCAGTACTTC CASSLGGAGGSYEQYF
. . TRBJ2-5 TRBV30 TGTGCCTGTTGGAACAGGGGCGTAGGGGAGGCCCAGTACTTC CACWNRGVGEAQYF
. . TRBJ2-3 TRBV29-1 TGCAGCGTTGAAGGGGCGGAATCAGGGAAGCCAGATACGCAGTATTTT CSVEGAESGKPDTQYF
. . TRBJ1-2 TRBV25-1 TGTGCCAGCAGTGGGACACGCGGCTACACCTTC CASSGTRGYTF
few TRBD1 TRBJ1-2 TRBV5-4 TGTGCCAGCAGCTGGGGACAGGGGTCCTATGGCTACACCTTC CASSWGQGSYGYTF
. . TRBJ2-5 TRBV11-2 TGTGCCAGCAGCTTAAGGGGGGGGTGGCAAGAGACCCAGTACTTC CASSLRGGWQETQYF
. TRBD1 TRBJ2-7 TRBV30 TGTGCCTGGAGTCCGGACAGGGGGCACGAGCAGTACTTC CAWSPDRGHEQYF
once . TRBJ2-3 TRBV21-1 TGTGCCAGCAGCAAACGGCTAGCGGATACCACAGATACGCAGTATTTT CASSKRLADTTDTQYF
. . TRBJ1-5 TRBV19 TGTGCCAGTACCCCGACAGTGTATAGCAATCAGCCCCAGCATTTT CASTPTVYSNQPQHF
. TRBD1 TRBJ1-2 TRBV30 TGTGCCTGGGGGACAGGGACCAACTATGGCTACACCTTC CAWGTGTNYGYTF
. . TRBJ2-1 TRBV29-1 TGCAGCGTTCCTCCGGGCTGGGGGCAGGGTGGGGGGCAGTTCTTC CSVPPGWGQGGGQFF
. TRBD2 TRBJ2-1 TRBV7-9 TGTGCCAGCAGCCGACGCGGGACTAGCGGGGTCAATGAGCAGTTCTTC CASSRRGTSGVNEQFF
. TRBD1 TRBJ2-3 TRBV7-2 TGTGCCAGCAGCAGGAGGGACAGGGGGACGGGCACAGATACGCAGTATTTT CASSRRDRGTGTDTQYF
few . TRBJ1-3 TRBV7-9 TGTGCCAGCGCGGAGACGCTCGGAAACACCATATATTTT CASAETLGNTIYF
. TRBD1 TRBJ2-1 TRBV30 TGTGCCTGGACAGGGGGTCGTGAGCAGTTCTTC CAWTGGREQFF
. . TRBJ2-7 TRBV19 TGTGCCAGTAGTACCCGGACTTGGGAGCAGTACTTC CASSTRTWEQYF
. . TRBJ2-5 TRBV19 TGTGCCAGTAGTATAGATCTAGAAGAGACCCAGTACTTC CASSIDLEETQYF
. . TRBJ1-2 TRBV21-1 TGTGCCAGCAGCAAAGTTGCGGACTACTATGGCTACACCTTC CASSKVADYYGYTF
. TRBD2 TRBJ2-1 TRBV7-8 TGTGCCAGCAGCCCCCTTCGTCTAGCGGACTACAATGAGCAGTTCTTC CASSPLRLADYNEQFF
once . TRBJ1-2 TRBV15 TGTGCCACCAGCAGAGATCGGGTGATTACGGACTATGGCTACACCTTC CATSRDRVITDYGYTF
once TRBD1 TRBJ1-6 TRBV30 TGTGCCTGCGGGACAGGGGTCCCCTATAATTCACCCCTCCACTTT CACGTGVPYNSPLHF
. . TRBJ2-6 TRBV6-5 TGTGCCAGCAGCCTCGGCGGTACCGGGGCCAACGTCCTGACTTTC CASSLGGTGANVLTF
few . TRBJ1-1 TRBV5-1 TGCGCCAGCAGCCTCACCGGGGGGACCTTGAACACTGAAGCTTTCTTT CASSLTGGTLNTEAFF
once TRBD1 TRBJ1-2 TRBV5-1 TGCGCCAGCAGCTTGGACGCAGGGGGCCGTAGGGGACCTAACTATGGCTACACCTTC CASSLDAGGRRGPNYGYTF
. TRBD1 TRBJ1-1 TRBV7-6 TGTGCCAGCAGCGTAGAAAGGACAGGGGAACACACTGAAGCTTTCTTT CASSVERTGEHTEAFF
. . TRBJ2-5 TRBV6-5 TGTGCCAGCACCGACACAAACCCCCAGGGAGAGACCCAGTACTTC CASTDTNPQGETQYF